These 19 T cell receptor beta chains share one sample of origin, sequenced in a study of blood T cell repertoires in COVID-19. Profiled with immunoSEQ multiplex PCR; TCRdb holds only in-frame clones, not every one. The sample lists nearly 200,000 clones; 80% to 90% were seen once. Sequencing was performed on peripheral blood. The origin of the receptors is a woman in her 70s with acute or convalescent COVID-19.

This clone is a singleton in its sample. The rearrangement joins TRBV5-1 to TRBJ1-1; TRBD1 might be the D (6 bases). Germline assignment: CDR1 SGHRS and CDR2 YFSETQ. V lost 4 bases and J lost 0, with 13 bases in between. CDR3 length: 15 residues. The CDR3 nucleotides are TGCGCCAGCAGCCCCTGGGACACTCTGAACACTGAAGCTTTCTTT. Its protein product is CASSPWDTLNTEAFF.

This sequence joins TRBV5-1 and TRBJ2-7, with D uncertain. The CDR3 has 14 amino acids. The germline V gene has CDR1 SGHRS and CDR2 YFSETQ. The V end lost 7 bases, the J end lost 2 bases, and 16 bases lay between the germline ends. CDR3 DNA: TGCGCCAGCCGATTACTGGGCCTTACCTACGAGCAGTACTTC. This sequence encodes CASRLLGLTYEQYF.

The chain recombines TRBV7-8 with TRBJ2-5; the D gene is possibly TRBD2 (7 bases). This CDR3 has 16 amino acids. The germline gives CDR1 SGHVS, CDR2 FQNEAQ. The V gene lost 5 bases and the J gene lost 5 bases, with 21 bases spanning the gap. The CDR3 DNA reads as TGTGCCAGCAGCCCCCAAGGGGGGGGGAGTCGGGAGACCCAGTACTTC. This sequence encodes CASSPQGGGSRETQYF.

The chain uses TRBV14 and TRBJ1-2; perhaps TRBD1 as D (5 bases). This CDR3 region has 15 residues. In germline, CDR1 is SGHDN, CDR2 FVKESK. With 0 bases removed from V and 6 bases from J, the gap between germline ends came to 14 bases. The CDR3 region has the DNA TGTGCCAGCAGCCAAGATCCCAAAGGAGGGGATGGCTACACCTTC. As protein: CASSQDPKGGDGYTF.

This clone appeared a few times. The CDR3 DNA follows: TGTGCCAGCAGCTTCGGACAAAAGAACACTGAAGCTTTCTTT. The encoded protein is CASSFGQKNTEAFF. The rearrangement joins TRBV3-1 (or the pseudogene TRBV3-2) to TRBJ1-1; the D gene is possibly TRBD1 (5 bases). CDR1 and CDR2 (germline): LGHDT, YNNKEL (reference sequence). The ends were cut back, 5 bases at V and 1 base at J, with 11 bases in the middle. The CDR3 has 14 residues.

The J gene is TRBJ2-4, the V gene TRBV6-1, with D unresolved. The length of the CDR3 is 12 residues. In germline, CDR1 is MNHNS, CDR2 SASEGT. V was clipped by 3 bases and J by 14 bases, with 14 bases between them. Written as DNA, the CDR3 is TGTGCCAGCAGTGATGGTCTGGCTTCGAAGTACTTC. This translates into CASSDGLASKYF.

The chain is built from TRBV28 and TRBJ1-1; 8 bases map to TRBD1. Germline CDR1 reads MDHEN; CDR2 reads SYDVKM. The CDR3 runs to 15 residues. The ends lost 3 bases at V and 3 bases at J; junction bases unmatched: 6. Here the CDR3 reads CASSFPDRDDTEAFF. The CDR3 nucleotides read TGTGCCAGCAGTTTTCCGGACAGGGATGACACTGAAGCTTTCTTT. The full variable domain, in which reference TRBV28 and TRBJ1-1 provide the parts outside the CDR3, is DVKVTQSSRYLVKRTGEKVFLECVQDMDHENMFWYRQDPGLGLRLIYFSYDVKMKEKGDIPEGYSVSREKKERFSLILESASTNQTSMYLCASSFPDRDDTEAFFGQGTRLTVV.

The J gene is TRBJ2-4, the V gene TRBV4-1; D call uncertain. The CDR3 loop spans 17 amino acids. Trimming pared 0 bases from V and 1 base from J, leaving 13 bases between. Germline values: CDR1 MGHRA, CDR2 YSYEKL. This chain's CDR3 is CASSQESVIGAKNIQYF. The CDR3 DNA reads as TGCGCCAGCAGCCAAGAGTCGGTCATCGGGGCCAAAAACATTCAGTACTTC.

The V gene is TRBV29-1, the J gene TRBJ2-7, with 7 bases aligning to TRBD1. V shed 8 bases and J 2 bases; nucleotides not matched to a gene: 9. CDR1 SQVTM and CDR2 ANQGSEA come from the germline V gene. The CDR3 contains 13 residues. The CDR3 DNA reads as TGCAGCTTCCTGGGACAGCTGACCTACGAGCAGTACTTC. This gives the protein CSFLGQLTYEQYF.

The V and J genes are TRBV5-1 and TRBJ2-7, with 9 bases fitting TRBD1. Germline CDR1 reads SGHRS; CDR2 reads YFSETQ. V was pared by 4 bases and J by 6 bases, with 11 bases of the junction left unmatched. The CDR3 consists of 15 residues. This chain's CDR3 is CASSPDGQGTSEQYF. DNA of the CDR3: TGCGCCAGCAGCCCGGACGGACAGGGGACCTCCGAGCAGTACTTC. The full variable domain, completed using reference TRBV5-1 and TRBJ2-7, is KAGVTQTPRYLIKTRGQQVTLSCSPISGHRSVSWYQQTPGQGLQFLFEYFSETQRNKGNFPGRFSGRQFSNSRSEMNVSTLELGDSALYLCASSPDGQGTSEQYFGPGTRLTVT.

J is TRBJ2-1 and V is TRBV14, with 11 bases lining up with TRBD2. Germline lookup yields CDR1 SGHDN and CDR2 FVKESK. Trimming cost V 2 bases and J 4 bases; bases outside gene matches: 4. The CDR3 length is 16 residues. In DNA, the CDR3 is TGTGCCAGCAGCCAACCTAGCGGGGGGCAATACAATGAGCAGTTCTTC. Protein product: CASSQPSGGQYNEQFF.

The sample holds one count of this clone. J is TRBJ2-1 and V is TRBV7-2; TRBD1 aligns across 9 bases. The germline gives CDR1 SGHTA, CDR2 FQGNSA. Trimming removed 5 bases from V and 4 bases from J; junction bases left unmatched: 6. The CDR3 has 15 residues. This CDR3 reads CASSPGQGLYNEQFF. CDR3 nucleotides: TGTGCCAGCAGCCCCGGACAGGGGCTGTACAATGAGCAGTTCTTC. Combining the CDR3 with reference TRBV7-2 and TRBJ2-1 gives the whole variable domain GAGVSQSPSNKVTEKGKDVELRCDPISGHTALYWYRQSLGQGLEFLIYFQGNSAPDKSGLPSDRFSAERTGGSVSTLTIQRTQQEDSAVYLCASSPGQGLYNEQFFGPGTRLTVL.

Only one count was recorded for this clone. The chain has TRBV18 and TRBJ1-3, with 7 bases that match TRBD1. Germline CDR1 is KGHSH and CDR2 is LQKENI. V shed 3 bases, J shed 4 bases, and the junction held 6 bases outside the gene matches. The length of the CDR3 is 15 residues. In DNA form, the CDR3 reads TGTGCCAGCTCACCTGACAGGGCCTCCGGAAACACCATATATTTT. This codes for CASSPDRASGNTIYF.

Ten or more counts support this clone. The chain links TRBV2 to TRBJ1-6; D gene unclear. The germline V and J ends were trimmed by 6 bases and 8 bases, with 14 bases remaining between them. The CDR3 has 14 residues. CDR1 and CDR2 (germline): SNHLY, FYNNEI. Here the CDR3 DNA reads TGTGCCAGCAGACTCCCGCGAACAGATTCACCCCTCCACTTT. This translates into CASRLPRTDSPLHF.

The J gene is TRBJ1-4, the V gene TRBV24-1; D is possibly TRBD1 (6 bases). CDR1 KGHDR and CDR2 SFDVKD come from the germline V gene. Trimming took off 5 bases at V and 7 bases at J, with 16 bases between the two ends. The CDR3 spans 15 residues. The CDR3 nucleotides read TGTGCCACCAGTGCGGCGACAGGTTGGACTGAAAAACTGTTTTTT. This translates into CATSAATGWTEKLFF.

The chain couples TRBV4-3 to TRBJ2-7; 12 nucleotides match TRBD2. With 4 bases clipped from V and 4 bases from J, the junction kept 5 bases outside the gene matches. Germline CDR1 LGHNA, CDR2 YSLEER. The CDR3 has 15 amino acids. The chain's CDR3 is CASSPGLAGPYEQYF. CDR3 DNA: TGCGCCAGCAGCCCCGGACTAGCGGGACCTTACGAGCAGTACTTC.

The genes are TRBV6-4 and TRBJ1-5; the D gene is possibly TRBD1 (5 bases). Trimming pared 4 bases from V and 4 bases from J, leaving 8 bases between. CDR1 is MRHNA, CDR2 SNTAGT, per germline. The CDR3 is 13 amino acids. This CDR3 reads CASSGQKNQPQHF. The DNA for the CDR3 is TGTGCCAGCAGTGGACAGAAAAATCAGCCCCAGCATTTT.

The chain uses TRBV10-1 and TRBJ1-5; D unresolved. V was trimmed by 3 bases and J by 7 bases, leaving 7 bases between them. Germline lookup yields CDR1 WNHNN and CDR2 SYGVQD (reference sequence). The CDR3 length is 12 residues. The DNA for the CDR3 is TGCGCCAGCAGTGATCTAGGACAGCCCCAGCATTTT. It is translated as CASSDLGQPQHF.

The gene calls are TRBV27 and TRBJ1-5, with TRBD1 matching 8 bases. After removal of 6 bases from V and 6 bases from J, the junction contained 4 bases not matched to a gene. This CDR3 comprises 13 residues. The V gene's germline CDR1 is MNHEY and CDR2 SMNVEV (reference sequence). CDR3 residues: CASRQGASQPQHF. CDR3 coding DNA: TGTGCCAGCAGGCAGGGGGCGAGTCAGCCCCAGCATTTT.